The 5 T cell receptor beta chains below come from one sample, sequenced in a study of cytomegalovirus exposure and HLA in healthy donors. Primers included in the PCR were 60 Vbeta and 13 Jbeta primers. Clones were sequenced by immunoSEQ multiplex PCR, and TCRdb holds only the in-frame ones, with some missing. The sample consists of more than 90,000 clones, 70% of them appearing once. The specimen was PBMCs. These receptors were collected from a man aged 30 to 45 in good health and CMV-seropositive.

The chain recombines TRBV10-2 with TRBJ1-5; 7 nucleotides line up with TRBD1. CDR1 is WSHSY and CDR2 is SAAADI in the germline V gene. J gave up 3 bases and V 6 bases, and 14 bases lay outside the gene matches. CDR3 length: 17 residues. The CDR3 loop is CASSPDPGTAYNQPQHF. Here the CDR3 DNA reads TGCGCCAGCAGCCCAGACCCCGGGACAGCCTACAATCAGCCCCAGCATTTT.

There are a few counts of this clone. This chain uses TRBV9 with TRBJ1-2; TRBD1 agrees at 7 bases. The junction had 5 bases not matched to a gene; V was cut back by 3 bases and J by 3 bases. This CDR3 is built from 14 residues. The germline gives CDR1 SGDLS, CDR2 YYNGEE. The chain's CDR3 is CASSGQGDYYGYTF. Here the CDR3 DNA reads TGTGCCAGCAGCGGACAGGGTGATTACTATGGCTACACCTTC.

This sequence joins TRBV5-1 and TRBJ2-3, with 12 bases lining up with TRBD2. The CDR3 runs to 15 residues. CDR1 SGHRS and CDR2 YFSETQ come from the germline V gene. Trimming cost V 3 bases and J 4 bases; bases outside gene matches: 3. CDR3 in DNA: TGCGCCAGCAGCTGGACTAGCGGGACCTCAGATACGCAGTATTTT. Protein sequence: CASSWTSGTSDTQYF.

The chain uses TRBV7-9 and TRBJ1-4; no definite D call. CDR3 length equals 15 residues. The V gene lost 1 base and the J gene lost 0 bases, with 6 bases spanning the gap. CDR1 is SEHNR, CDR2 FQNEAQ, per germline (reference sequence). The CDR3 nucleotides read TGTGCCAGCAGCTTAGACATCACAACTAATGAAAAACTGTTTTTT. It translates to CASSLDITTNEKLFF.

The genes are TRBV5-1 and TRBJ2-7, with TRBD2 matching 9 bases. Germline V gives CDR1 SGHRS, CDR2 YFSETQ. The V gene end was trimmed by 0 bases and the J gene end by 3 bases; junction bases not matched to a gene: 1. This CDR3 is built from 14 residues. CDR3 in amino acids: CASSLGRGGYEQYF. CDR3 DNA: TGCGCCAGCAGCTTGGGGCGGGGGGGCTACGAGCAGTACTTC. The variable domain in full, completed from reference TRBV5-1 and TRBJ2-7, reads KAGVTQTPRYLIKTRGQQVTLSCSPISGHRSVSWYQQTPGQGLQFLFEYFSETQRNKGNFPGRFSGRQFSNSRSEMNVSTLELGDSALYLCASSLGRGGYEQYFGPGTRLTVT.